This TCR beta chain was sequenced for a study of follicular helper T cells after annual influenza vaccination. TCRB sequencing was done at Survey resolution level. Method: immunoSEQ multiplex PCR; TCRdb's copy keeps in-frame clones and lacks some. The data hold nearly 15,000 clones, with around 85% observed a single time. V was clipped by 5 bases and J by 4 bases, with 8 bases between them. This CDR3 region has 12 residues. Germline CDR1 reads SGHAT; CDR2 reads FQNNGV. Points from the study as a whole: Most later recoveries of Day 7 ICOS+CD38+ clones were ICOS-CD38- cTfh. Productive TCRB sequences came from only about 9.5-20% of cells.

Details on this clone: The antigen remains unidentified.

Regarding time point: 2014-2015 season, 7 days after vaccination. This chain uses TRBV11-2 with TRBJ1-1; D is ambiguous. This receptor was obtained from an adult who received the influenza vaccine. The input for sequencing was CXCR5+ CD38- circulating T follicular helper cells from blood, taken 7 days after influenza vaccination. Subset here: circulating Tfh, non-naive CD4+CXCR5+PD-1+ (ICOS+CD38+ or ICOS-CD38-). CDR3 protein: CASSLISTEAFF. CDR3 nucleotide sequence: TGTGCCAGCAGCCTAATCTCCACTGAAGCTTTCTTT.